This entry describes one T cell receptor beta chain. The source of the sample is a study of shared clonotypes between healthy human individuals. Libraries were prepared by immunoSEQ multiplex PCR; TCRdb keeps only in-frame clonotypes and omits some of them. The top ten hold about 9.4% of the sample, which has about 300,000 clones, about 74% seen once. The CDR3 has 17 residues. V was pared by 6 bases and J by 2 bases, with 20 bases between. Per the germline V gene, CDR1 is MDHEN and CDR2 is SYDVKM. The specimen sequenced was memory CD4+ T cells sorted from blood. The subset is: CD45RA-negative fraction. The TCR comes from a man aged 30-40 years in good health. The chain uses TRBV28 and TRBJ1-5; D remains unclear. The CDR3 sequence: CASSTGFLPGGNQPQHF. CDR3 coding DNA: TGTGCCAGCAGCACCGGGTTCCTTCCTGGGGGCAATCAGCCCCAGCATTTT.